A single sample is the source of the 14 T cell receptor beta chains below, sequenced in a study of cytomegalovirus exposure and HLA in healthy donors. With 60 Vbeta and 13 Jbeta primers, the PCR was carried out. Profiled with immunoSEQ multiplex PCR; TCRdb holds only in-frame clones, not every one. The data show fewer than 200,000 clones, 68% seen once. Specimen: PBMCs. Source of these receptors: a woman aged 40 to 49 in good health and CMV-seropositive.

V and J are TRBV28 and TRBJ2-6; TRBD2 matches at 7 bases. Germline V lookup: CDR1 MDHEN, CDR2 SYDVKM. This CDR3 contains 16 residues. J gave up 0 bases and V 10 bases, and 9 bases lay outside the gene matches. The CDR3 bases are TGTGCCACGGGAGGAAGGAGCCGCTCTGGGGCCAACGTCCTGACTTTC. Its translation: CATGGRSRSGANVLTF.

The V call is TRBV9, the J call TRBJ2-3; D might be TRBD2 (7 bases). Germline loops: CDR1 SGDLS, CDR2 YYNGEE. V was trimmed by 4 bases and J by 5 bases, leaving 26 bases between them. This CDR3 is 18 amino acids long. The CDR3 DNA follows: TGTGCCAGCAGCCCGCAGGGAGGGACACATGTTGAGGGAGATACGCAGTATTTT. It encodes CASSPQGGTHVEGDTQYF.

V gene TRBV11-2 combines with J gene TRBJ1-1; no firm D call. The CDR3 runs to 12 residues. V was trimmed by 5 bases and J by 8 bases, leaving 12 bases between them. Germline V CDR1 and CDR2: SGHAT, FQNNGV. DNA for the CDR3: TGTGCCAGCAGCCGGGAGACGGAAGAAGCTTTCTTT. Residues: CASSRETEEAFF. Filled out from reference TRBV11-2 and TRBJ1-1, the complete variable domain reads EAGVAQSPRYKIIEKRQSVAFWCNPISGHATLYWYQQILGQGPKLLIQFQNNGVVDDSQLPKDRFSAERLKGVDSTLKIQPAKLEDSAVYLCASSRETEEAFFGQGTRLTVV.

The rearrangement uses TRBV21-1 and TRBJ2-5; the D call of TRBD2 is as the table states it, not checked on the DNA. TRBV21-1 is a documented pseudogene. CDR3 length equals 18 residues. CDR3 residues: CASSKVDGTSGGEETQYF. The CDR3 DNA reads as TGTGCCAGCAGCAAAGTGGATGGGACTAGCGGGGGGGAAGAGACCCAGTACTTC.

The DNA of the CDR3 is TGTGCCAGCAGTTTATTCGCGGGAGGCCTTTACGAGCAGTACTTC. As protein: CASSLFAGGLYEQYF. The chain employs TRBV28 and TRBJ2-7, with TRBD2 matching over 8 bases. The CDR3 is 15 amino acids. Germline CDR1 MDHEN, CDR2 SYDVKM. Unmatched junction bases numbered 6, after V lost 1 base and J lost 4 bases.

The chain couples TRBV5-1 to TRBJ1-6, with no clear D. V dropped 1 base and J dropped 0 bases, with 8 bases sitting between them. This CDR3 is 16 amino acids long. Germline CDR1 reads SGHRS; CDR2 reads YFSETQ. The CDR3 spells CASSLSDYSYNSPLHF. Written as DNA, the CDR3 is TGCGCCAGCAGCTTGAGCGACTACTCCTATAATTCACCCCTCCACTTT. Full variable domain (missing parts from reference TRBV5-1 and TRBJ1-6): KAGVTQTPRYLIKTRGQQVTLSCSPISGHRSVSWYQQTPGQGLQFLFEYFSETQRNKGNFPGRFSGRQFSNSRSEMNVSTLELGDSALYLCASSLSDYSYNSPLHFGNGTRLTVT.

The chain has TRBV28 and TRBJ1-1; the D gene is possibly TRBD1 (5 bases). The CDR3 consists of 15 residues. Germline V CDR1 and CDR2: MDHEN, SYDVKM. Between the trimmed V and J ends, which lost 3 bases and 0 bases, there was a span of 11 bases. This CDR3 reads CASSFLDTLNTEAFF. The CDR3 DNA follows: TGTGCCAGCAGTTTCTTGGACACTTTGAACACTGAAGCTTTCTTT. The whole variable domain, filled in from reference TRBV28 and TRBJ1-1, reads DVKVTQSSRYLVKRTGEKVFLECVQDMDHENMFWYRQDPGLGLRLIYFSYDVKMKEKGDIPEGYSVSREKKERFSLILESASTNQTSMYLCASSFLDTLNTEAFFGQGTRLTVV.

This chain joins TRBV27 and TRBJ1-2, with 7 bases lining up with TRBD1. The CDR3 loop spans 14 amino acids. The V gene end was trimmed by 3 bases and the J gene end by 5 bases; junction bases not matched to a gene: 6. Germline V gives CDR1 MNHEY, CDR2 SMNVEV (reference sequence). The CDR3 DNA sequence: TGTGCCAGCAGTTTGGGCAGGGGGGTTTATGGCTACACCTTC. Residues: CASSLGRGVYGYTF.

CDR3 sequence: CASTDTEYSNQPQHF. The CDR3 coding sequence is TGTGCCAGCACCGATACAGAGTATAGCAATCAGCCCCAGCATTTT. The chain is built from TRBV6-1 and TRBJ1-5; D call uncertain. The CDR3 loop spans 15 amino acids. CDR1 and CDR2 from the germline V gene are MNHNS and SASEGT. Trimming took 7 bases from V and 0 from J, leaving 13 bases between them.

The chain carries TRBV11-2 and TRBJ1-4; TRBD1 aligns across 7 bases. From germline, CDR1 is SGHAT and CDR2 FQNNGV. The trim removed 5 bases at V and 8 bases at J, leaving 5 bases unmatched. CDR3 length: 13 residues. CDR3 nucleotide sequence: TGTGCCAGCAGCCCGGGGGACAGAGAAAAACTGTTTTTT. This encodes CASSPGDREKLFF. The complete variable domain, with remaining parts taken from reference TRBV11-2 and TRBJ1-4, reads EAGVAQSPRYKIIEKRQSVAFWCNPISGHATLYWYQQILGQGPKLLIQFQNNGVVDDSQLPKDRFSAERLKGVDSTLKIQPAKLEDSAVYLCASSPGDREKLFFGSGTQLSVL.

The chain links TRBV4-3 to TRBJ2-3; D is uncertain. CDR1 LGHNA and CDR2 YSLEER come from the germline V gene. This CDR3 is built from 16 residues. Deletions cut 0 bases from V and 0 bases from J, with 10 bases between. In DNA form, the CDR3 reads TGCGCCAGCAGCCAAGAACCCCTCGGGAGCACAGATACGCAGTATTTT. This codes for CASSQEPLGSTDTQYF.

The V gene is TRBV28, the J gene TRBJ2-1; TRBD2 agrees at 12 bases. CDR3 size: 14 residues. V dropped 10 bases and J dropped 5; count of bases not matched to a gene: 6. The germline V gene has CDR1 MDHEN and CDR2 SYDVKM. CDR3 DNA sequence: TGTGCCACCGTGACTAGCGGGAGTCACAATGAGCAGTTCTTC. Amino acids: CATVTSGSHNEQFF.

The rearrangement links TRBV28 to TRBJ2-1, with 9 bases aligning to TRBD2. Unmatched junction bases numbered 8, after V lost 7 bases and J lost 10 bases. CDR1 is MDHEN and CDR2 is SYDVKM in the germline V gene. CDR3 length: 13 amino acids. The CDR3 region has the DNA TGTGCCAGCATGGTAGCGGGAGTGGAGGAGCAGTTCTTC. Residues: CASMVAGVEEQFF.

The CDR3 nucleotides read TGTGCCAGCAGCTTAGGGACCTCACGGGGCTATGGCTACACCTTC. The encoded protein is CASSLGTSRGYGYTF. The chain uses TRBV7-9 and TRBJ1-2, with no clear D. Germline V CDR1 and CDR2: SEHNR, FQNEAQ (reference sequence). The CDR3 spans 15 residues. V was pared by 1 base and J by 4 bases, with 13 bases between.